This T cell receptor beta chain is from a study of CD8+ T cells in alopecia areata. Across the whole study: It was oral tofacitinib, at 5 to 10 mg twice daily, that treated patients received. Dosing spanned 6 to 18 months on tofacitinib, then 6 months off drug. General observations from the study: It was less clear whether patients shared TCRs than it was in mice, possibly because of HLA.

The investigators collected lesional scalp punch biopsies and peripheral blood from alopecia areata patients. Following extraction, RNA underwent reverse transcription to cDNA, which served as the sequencing template. Data came from immunoSEQ multiplex PCR; TCRdb stores just in-frame clones and leaves some out. The table lists 140,000 to 150,000 clones, about 89% of them singletons, with around 16% in the top ten. Germline CDR1 is SGHNT and CDR2 is YYREEE (reference sequence). CDR3 length: 14 residues. Between the trimmed V and J ends, which lost 1 base and 1 base, there was a span of 6 bases. On this clone itself: Its antigen is currently unknown.

The chain couples TRBV5-4 to TRBJ1-5; D gene unclear. The input for sequencing was CD8+ T cells sorted from blood, taken at week 0. The TCR originated in a human donor with alopecia areata. CDR3 bases: TGTGCCAGCAGCTTGATGCAAAGCAATCAGCCCCAGCATTTT. Amino acids: CASSLMQSNQPQHF.